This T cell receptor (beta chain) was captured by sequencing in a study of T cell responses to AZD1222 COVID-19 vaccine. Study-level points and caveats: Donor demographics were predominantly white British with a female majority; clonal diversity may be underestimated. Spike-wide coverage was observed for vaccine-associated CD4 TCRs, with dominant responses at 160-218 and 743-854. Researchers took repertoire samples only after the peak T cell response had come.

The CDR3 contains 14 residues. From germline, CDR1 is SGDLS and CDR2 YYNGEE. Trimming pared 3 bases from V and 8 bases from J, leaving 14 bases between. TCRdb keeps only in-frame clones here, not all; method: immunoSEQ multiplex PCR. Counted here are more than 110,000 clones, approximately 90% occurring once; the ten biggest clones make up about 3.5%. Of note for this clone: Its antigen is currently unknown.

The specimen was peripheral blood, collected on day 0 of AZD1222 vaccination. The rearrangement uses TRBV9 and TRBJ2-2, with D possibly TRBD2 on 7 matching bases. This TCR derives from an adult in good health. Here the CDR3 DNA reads TGTGCCAGCAGCGAGGGGGACTACGCTGGGGAGCTGTTTTTT. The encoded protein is CASSEGDYAGELFF.